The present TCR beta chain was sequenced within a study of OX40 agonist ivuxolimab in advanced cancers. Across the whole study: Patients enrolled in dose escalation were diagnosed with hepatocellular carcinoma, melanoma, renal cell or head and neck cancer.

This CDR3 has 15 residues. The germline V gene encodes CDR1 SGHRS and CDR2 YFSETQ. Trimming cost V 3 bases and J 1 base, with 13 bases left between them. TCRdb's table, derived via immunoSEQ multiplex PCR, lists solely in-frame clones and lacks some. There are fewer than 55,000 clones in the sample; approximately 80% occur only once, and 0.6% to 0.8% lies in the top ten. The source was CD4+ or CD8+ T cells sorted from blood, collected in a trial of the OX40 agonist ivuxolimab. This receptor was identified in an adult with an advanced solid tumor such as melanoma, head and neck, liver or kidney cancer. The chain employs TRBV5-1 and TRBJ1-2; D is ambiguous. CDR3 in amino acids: CASSYGGFNNYGYTF. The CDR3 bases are TGCGCCAGCAGCTACGGAGGATTCAATAACTATGGCTACACCTTC. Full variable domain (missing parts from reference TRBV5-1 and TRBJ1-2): KAGVTQTPRYLIKTRGQQVTLSCSPISGHRSVSWYQQTPGQGLQFLFEYFSETQRNKGNFPGRFSGRQFSNSRSEMNVSTLELGDSALYLCASSYGGFNNYGYTFGSGTRLTVV.